The T cell receptor (beta chain) described here comes from a study of chemoradiotherapy in HPV16-positive cancers. Study as a whole: A couple of HPV16-positive patients' cells yielded candidate HPV-specific clones and common motifs. Study outcomes and limitations: During treatment, candidate HPV-specific clones and E7-related motifs expanded in tumor. HPV-responsive T-cell expansion during chemoradiotherapy was linked to improved recurrence-free survival in HPV16-positive patients.

Trimming pared 3 bases from V and 6 bases from J, leaving 17 bases between. From germline, CDR1 is SGHDT and CDR2 YYEEEE. This CDR3 is built from 15 residues. Generated by immunoSEQ multiplex PCR, the TCRdb table keeps only in-frame clones and is missing some. The table includes about 16,000 clones, around 70% detected once. A remark on this clone: Its cognate antigen is unknown.

This receptor was taken from a human donor with HPV-associated anogenital cancer. The chain employs TRBV5-6 and TRBJ2-3; D gene unclear. The sample consisted of tumor tissue, taken from a patient who underwent chemoradiotherapy. CDR3 sequence reads: CASSWTATSRDTQYF. The CDR3 region has the DNA TGTGCCAGCAGCTGGACCGCGACCTCGAGGGATACGCAGTATTTT.